This T cell receptor (beta chain) was sequenced during a study of beta chain features in type 1 diabetes. About this clone: The antigen is undetermined.

Study findings and constraints: It was among patients, rather than healthy donors, that naive, central memory and Treg TCRB repertoires appeared more similar. At VDJ recombination sites, type 1 diabetes patients had fewer insertions and more deleted nucleotides. A cDNA-based sequencing approach could over-represent cells with high TCR expression. Researchers report that Type 1 diabetes patients had moderately but significantly shorter TCRB CDR3s across all four CD4+ subsets.

This CDR3 contains 13 residues. V shed 7 bases and J shed 4 bases, with 13 bases lying between them. Per the germline V gene, CDR1 is MNHNY and CDR2 is SVGAGI (reference sequence). The sequenced template was cDNA made from the entire isolated RNA. Using immunoSEQ multiplex PCR, the repertoire was profiled, and TCRdb retains in-frame clones only, with some absent. The sample lists approximately 730,000 clones, roughly 13% occurring once. V is TRBV6-6 and J is TRBJ1-2; no reliable D call. The sequence was collected from a man aged 18-30 years with type 1 diabetes. The material sequenced was naive CD4+ T cells from blood. The CDR3 nucleotides read TGTGCCAGCACCCGTAGGGTTGCCTATGGCTACACCTTC. Translated, it gives CASTRRVAYGYTF.